This T cell receptor (beta chain) emerged from a study of early T cells in non-severe SARS-CoV-2 infection. Overall study context: Sequenced bulk RNA came from whole blood that was unsorted, and chains were unpaired.

V lost 7 bases to trimming and J lost 7 bases, with 15 bases between them. Germline values: CDR1 SGDLS, CDR2 YYNGEE. The CDR3 totals 13 residues. TCRdb reanalysed the 5' RACE reads using MiXCR and keeps one entry per CDR3 protein. The sample lists approximately 22,000 distinct CDR3 sequences; roughly 4% were seen once. This clonotype turned up a few times. This receptor was obtained from an adult who was a healthcare worker with PCR-confirmed SARS-CoV-2 infection or an uninfected control (not recorded which). Sequencing was performed on whole blood. The chain carries TRBV9 and TRBJ2-1; no clear D. The CDR3 is CASGLSRRNEQFF. For the CDR3, the DNA is TGTGCCAGCGGCCTGTCTAGACGGAATGAGCAGTTCTTC.